Shown below are 6 T cell receptor beta chains from a single sample sequenced in a study of blood T cells in healthy people across ages (dated by TCRdb to about 2015). Libraries were made using 5' RACE. Sequencing was carried out with an Illumina HiSeq 2500. A second PCR of about 6 to 11 cycles was performed with a sample-barcoded 5' primer and a J-beta primer mix. TCRdb itself trimmed the public reads at Q25 with fastp, ran MiXCR and retained productive beta chains. Rows with a matching CDR3 protein are joined into one entry that keeps the most common DNA and genes. The sample table holds 780,000 or so distinct CDR3 sequences, of which roughly three fifths were seen once. The leading ten clones occupy 25% to 30% of the sample. The specimen was blood. These receptors were taken from a man aged 40-55 years in good health.

This clonotype was seen more than once but under ten times. The rearrangement joins TRBV5-1 to TRBJ1-1; D is uncertain. Germline V lookup: CDR1 SGHRS, CDR2 YFSETQ. This CDR3 region has 14 residues. V lost 1 base to trimming and J lost 2 bases, with 9 bases between them. This chain's CDR3 is CASSLLSGNTEAFF. In DNA, the CDR3 is TGCGCCAGCAGCTTGCTCTCCGGCAACACTGAAGCTTTCTTT.

This sequence joins TRBV3-1 and TRBJ1-3; the D is unclear. CDR1 is LGHDT and CDR2 is YNNKEL in the germline V gene (reference sequence). This CDR3 region has 18 residues. V gave up 1 base and J gave up 0 bases, with 16 bases separating them. CDR3 sequence (DNA): TGTGCCAGCAGCCAAGCCCCCGCAGGACCCATCTCTGGAAACACCATATATTTT. Amino acids: CASSQAPAGPISGNTIYF. Full variable domain (missing parts from reference TRBV3-1 and TRBJ1-3): DTAVSQTPKYLVTQMGNDKSIKCEQNLGHDTMYWYKQDSKKFLKIMFSYNNKELIINETVPNRFSPKSPDKAHLNLHINSLELGDSAVYFCASSQAPAGPISGNTIYFGEGSWLTVV.

This clonotype came up a few times. The genes are TRBV27 and TRBJ2-7, with D perhaps matching TRBD1 or TRBD2 (7 bases each). Germline assignment: CDR1 MNHEY and CDR2 SMNVEV (reference sequence). V was cut by 4 bases and J by 3 bases, with 16 bases left in between. The CDR3 spans 15 residues. CDR3 residues: CASSSGGGGSYEQYF. The CDR3 DNA is TGTGCCAGCAGTTCAGGGGGAGGGGGCAGCTACGAGCAGTACTTC.

V is TRBV12-3 or TRBV12-4 and J is TRBJ2-2; TRBD2 matches at 8 bases. This CDR3 spans 13 amino acids. J was trimmed by 6 bases and V by 5 bases; bases with no gene match: 2. The chain's CDR3 is CASSPSGPGELFF. In DNA form, the CDR3 reads TGTGCCAGCAGTCCTAGCGGGCCCGGGGAGCTGTTTTTT.

The chain links TRBV12-3 or TRBV12-4 to TRBJ1-2; D might be TRBD1 (5 bases). CDR3 size: 17 residues. Between the trimmed V and J ends, which lost 5 bases and 0 bases, there was a span of 19 bases. The CDR3 is CASSLMMGGVANYGYTF. The CDR3 bases are TGTGCCAGCAGTCTAATGATGGGGGGGGTGGCTAACTATGGCTACACCTTC.

This rearrangement joins TRBV10-2 to TRBJ2-6, with D hard to call. The germline CDR1 and CDR2 sequences are WSHSY and SAAADI. Trimming took 4 bases from V and 3 from J, leaving 10 bases between them. The CDR3 sequence is 15 residues long. Here the CDR3 reads CASSGSSSGANVLTF. The CDR3, as DNA: TGCGCCAGCAGTGGGAGTTCGAGTGGGGCCAACGTCCTGACTTTC.